One sample yielded the 31 T cell receptor beta chains listed below, sequenced in a study of cytomegalovirus exposure and HLA in healthy donors. PCR used 60 Vbeta primers and 13 Jbeta primers. Clones were read by immunoSEQ multiplex PCR, and TCRdb kept only the in-frame ones, dropping some. The data contain about 180,000 clones, just under 80% of them seen just once; the ten biggest clones take up over 3%. Input material: PBMCs. The receptor set was obtained from a woman aged 45-65 years in good health and CMV-seropositive.

V is TRBV6-1 and J is TRBJ2-2; tentative D call: TRBD1 (5 bases). Trimming took off 1 base at V and 3 bases at J, with 9 bases between the two ends. The CDR3 spans 15 residues. The germline V gene encodes CDR1 MNHNS and CDR2 SASEGT. The CDR3 sequence: CASSEVAGHTGELFF. CDR3 nucleotide sequence: TGTGCCAGCAGTGAAGTTGCAGGGCACACCGGGGAGCTGTTTTTT.

This clone was found once. This chain links TRBV11-2 with TRBJ1-4; the D gene is possibly TRBD1 (5 bases). CDR1 and CDR2 (germline): SGHAT, FQNNGV. Trimming cost V 0 bases and J 0 bases, with 14 bases left between them. The CDR3 extends over 18 amino acids. Here the CDR3 reads CASSLDYQGLSTNEKLFF. CDR3 sequence (DNA): TGTGCCAGCAGCTTAGATTACCAGGGTCTGTCAACTAATGAAAAACTGTTTTTT.

The chain employs TRBV7-2 and TRBJ2-1; 16 bases are a match to TRBD2. Germline-derived CDR1 and CDR2 are SGHTA and FQGNSA. Trimming cost V 7 bases and J 8 bases; bases outside gene matches: 11. The CDR3 has 17 residues. CDR3 sequence reads: CASNPTGTSGRADEQFF. The DNA of the CDR3 is TGTGCCAGCAACCCAACCGGGACTAGCGGGAGGGCCGATGAGCAGTTCTTC.

This rearrangement joins TRBV7-2 to TRBJ1-5, with D unclear. The CDR3 sequence is 12 residues long. The V and J ends lost 7 bases and 3 bases respectively, with 7 bases between them. Germline CDR1 is SGHTA and CDR2 is FQGNSA. This chain's CDR3 is CASTLPNQPQHF. As DNA, the CDR3 is TGTGCCAGCACCCTCCCCAATCAGCCCCAGCATTTT.

The V gene is TRBV5-1, the J gene TRBJ1-5; 9 bases align to TRBD1. The CDR3 runs 14 residues. The V gene's germline CDR1 is SGHRS and CDR2 YFSETQ. The V gene end was trimmed by 7 bases and the J gene end by 6 bases; junction bases not matched to a gene: 8. CDR3 bases: TGCGCCAGCTCCCCAACAGGGGGCGTTCAGCCCCAGCATTTT. It translates to CASSPTGGVQPQHF.

This clone was seen once. The chain recombines TRBV27 with TRBJ2-7; a weak D match, TRBD1 (5 bases). Per the germline V gene, CDR1 is MNHEY and CDR2 is SMNVEV (reference sequence). The V gene lost 4 bases and the J gene lost 1 base, with 11 bases spanning the gap. The CDR3 consists of 14 residues. CDR3 sequence: CASSSGRGSYEQYF. CDR3 DNA sequence: TGTGCCAGCAGTTCTGGAAGGGGATCCTACGAGCAGTACTTC.

The chain has TRBV10-3 and TRBJ2-7, with 10 bases matching TRBD1. This CDR3 region has 14 residues. CDR1 is ENHRY and CDR2 is SYGVKD in the germline V gene. The junction had 6 bases not matched to a gene; V was cut back by 7 bases and J by 3 bases. The CDR3 nucleotides are TGTGCCATCATGGGGGACAGGGGAGTCTACGAGCAGTACTTC. Its translation: CAIMGDRGVYEQYF.

This clone was detected once. The rearrangement uses TRBV2 and TRBJ1-2, with D tentatively TRBD1 (6 bases). This CDR3 contains 13 residues. CDR1 is SNHLY, CDR2 FYNNEI, per germline. The V end lost 7 bases, the J end lost 4 bases, and 13 bases lay between the germline ends. CDR3 in amino acids: CASTPGTIYGYTF. CDR3 DNA: TGTGCCAGCACCCCCGGGACAATCTATGGCTACACCTTC.

This rearrangement joins TRBV2 to TRBJ2-3; a possible D gene is TRBD1 (5 bases). This CDR3 is built from 11 residues. V lost 6 bases and J 5 bases, leaving 6 bases between the germline ends. Germline assignment: CDR1 SNHLY and CDR2 FYNNEI. Written as DNA, the CDR3 is TGTGCCAGCAGCAGGGAAGATACGCAGTATTTT. Protein product: CASSREDTQYF.

The J gene is TRBJ1-1, the V gene TRBV7-9; TRBD1 is a possible D gene (5 bases). This CDR3 has 12 residues. V gave up 1 base and J gave up 11 bases, with 11 bases separating them. Germline CDR1 SEHNR, CDR2 FQNEAQ (reference sequence). The CDR3 DNA follows: TGTGCCAGCAGCTTAGATCAGGGTGGGGCTTTCTTT. This codes for CASSLDQGGAFF. Drawing the rest from reference TRBV7-9 and TRBJ1-1, the complete variable domain is DTGVSQNPRHKITKRGQNVTFRCDPISEHNRLYWYRQTLGQGPEFLTYFQNEAQLEKSRLLSDRFSAERPKGSFSTLEIQRTEQGDSAMYLCASSLDQGGAFFGQGTRLTVV.

V usage is TRBV7-6 and J usage is TRBJ2-3; 8 bases are a match to TRBD1. The CDR3 is 19 amino acids. With V trimmed by 5 bases and J by 1 base, 17 bases remained unmatched. The germline V gene encodes CDR1 SGHVS and CDR2 FNYEAQ. CDR3 coding DNA: TGTGCCAGCAGCCCACTCAGAGGTCCGCAGGGGGCCGGCACAGATACGCAGTATTTT. As protein: CASSPLRGPQGAGTDTQYF.

The rearrangement uses TRBV2 and TRBJ2-7; 12 nucleotides line up with TRBD1. Germline V CDR1 and CDR2: SNHLY, FYNNEI. V dropped 6 bases and J dropped 2; count of bases not matched to a gene: 11. The CDR3 loop spans 17 amino acids. Here the CDR3 DNA reads TGTGCCAGCAGCTCCGGGACAGGGGGCTACTATGCCTACGAGCAGTACTTC. Encoded protein: CASSSGTGGYYAYEQYF.

The V gene is TRBV5-6, the J gene TRBJ2-7; D uncertain. V was trimmed by 7 bases and J by 4 bases, leaving 15 bases between them. CDR3 size: 13 residues. Germline loops: CDR1 SGHDT, CDR2 YYEEEE. The CDR3 nucleotides are TGTGCCAGCCGTCAGATTTCCCTTTACGAGCAGTACTTC. Translated, it gives CASRQISLYEQYF.

The chain joins TRBV7-8 to TRBJ2-7; the D is unclear. The CDR3 totals 11 residues. Germline V gene sequence: CDR1 SGHVS, CDR2 FQNEAQ. The V end was cut by 3 bases, the J end by 3 bases, with 3 bases between. This chain's CDR3 is CASSFNYEQYF. The CDR3 coding sequence is TGTGCCAGCAGCTTTAACTACGAGCAGTACTTC.

J is TRBJ1-2 and V is TRBV30; D remains unclear. CDR3 length: 14 residues. V lost 0 bases to trimming and J lost 6 bases, with 14 bases between them. Germline V gene data show CDR1 as GTSNPN and CDR2 as SVGIG (reference sequence). Here the CDR3 reads CAWSVRPRLDGYTF. The CDR3 bases are TGTGCCTGGAGTGTACGTCCCAGGCTGGATGGCTACACCTTC. Together with reference TRBV30 and TRBJ1-2, the CDR3 gives the full variable domain: SQTIHQWPATLVQPVGSPLSLECTVEGTSNPNLYWYRQAAGRGLQLLFYSVGIGQISSEVPQNLSASRPQDRQFILSSKKLLLSDSGFYLCAWSVRPRLDGYTFGSGTRLTVV.

V usage is TRBV30 and J usage is TRBJ2-2; 7 bases agree with TRBD2. The CDR3 extends over 15 amino acids. Germline V gene data show CDR1 as GTSNPN and CDR2 as SVGIG (reference sequence). Losses at the gene ends were 7 bases for V and 4 bases for J; bases not matched to a gene: 12. The CDR3 DNA sequence: TGTGCCTCCCAAGGTGGGAGGGACCCCACCGGGGAGCTGTTTTTT. Translated, it gives CASQGGRDPTGELFF. The full variable domain, its missing parts supplied by reference TRBV30 and TRBJ2-2, is SQTIHQWPATLVQPVGSPLSLECTVEGTSNPNLYWYRQAAGRGLQLLFYSVGIGQISSEVPQNLSASRPQDRQFILSSKKLLLSDSGFYLCASQGGRDPTGELFFGEGSRLTVL.

The rearrangement joins TRBV28 to TRBJ1-1; D gene uncertain. Trimming took off 1 base at V and 6 bases at J, with 9 bases between the two ends. The germline V gene encodes CDR1 MDHEN and CDR2 SYDVKM. This CDR3 spans 13 amino acids. CDR3 protein: CASSLFRTSEAFF. As DNA, the CDR3 is TGTGCCAGCAGTTTATTTCGCACATCTGAAGCTTTCTTT. Filled out from reference TRBV28 and TRBJ1-1, the complete variable domain reads DVKVTQSSRYLVKRTGEKVFLECVQDMDHENMFWYRQDPGLGLRLIYFSYDVKMKEKGDIPEGYSVSREKKERFSLILESASTNQTSMYLCASSLFRTSEAFFGQGTRLTVV.

The chain uses TRBV19 and TRBJ1-3; 8 nucleotides match TRBD1. The trim removed 6 bases at V and 2 bases at J, leaving 9 bases unmatched. The germline V gene has CDR1 LNHDA and CDR2 SQIVND (reference sequence). The length of the CDR3 is 16 residues. The CDR3 nucleotides are TGTGCCAGTAGAATCACAGGGGGTCCTACTGGAAACACCATATATTTT. Protein sequence: CASRITGGPTGNTIYF.

The rearrangement uses TRBV12-1 and TRBJ2-3; the listed D gene, TRBD2, was not tested against the DNA. TRBV12-1 is a pseudogene locus. The length of the CDR3 is 15 residues. The CDR3 here is CASSSGLAVTDTQYF. Here the CDR3 DNA reads TGTGCCAGCAGCTCTGGACTAGCGGTAACAGATACGCAGTATTTT.

The chain recombines TRBV18 with TRBJ2-5; possible D gene TRBD1, 7 bases. CDR3 length: 16 amino acids. V dropped 3 bases and J dropped 4 bases, with 18 bases sitting between them. Per germline, CDR1 KGHSH and CDR2 LQKENI. In DNA form, the CDR3 reads TGTGCCAGCTCACCGGAGAGAGCAGGGGGACTAGAGACCCAGTACTTC. Translation: CASSPERAGGLETQYF.

This chain connects TRBV4-3 to TRBJ1-6; D is possibly TRBD1 (5 bases). CDR3 size: 19 residues. The germline V and J ends were trimmed by 2 bases and 0 bases, with 17 bases remaining between them. Germline values: CDR1 LGHNA, CDR2 YSLEER. As DNA, the CDR3 is TGCGCCAGCAGCCAAATCATGACCGGGGGGGGCTCCTATAATTCACCCCTCCACTTT. This gives the protein CASSQIMTGGGSYNSPLHF.

The chain has TRBV28 and TRBJ1-4; D possibly corresponds to TRBD1 (5 bases). V was pared by 3 bases and J by 8 bases, with 16 bases between. The CDR3 covers 15 residues. The V gene's germline CDR1 is MDHEN and CDR2 SYDVKM. Written as DNA, the CDR3 is TGTGCCAGCAGTTTTATGGGGCAGGGTAAAGAAAAACTGTTTTTT. It codes for CASSFMGQGKEKLFF.

Note on this clone: One junction end does not reproduce the germline sequence, and a read error may be involved. The chain carries TRBV7-9 and TRBJ2-6; a possible D gene is TRBD1 (5 bases). Germline assignment: CDR1 SEHNR and CDR2 FQNEAQ (reference sequence). This CDR3 contains 16 residues. CDR3 bases: TGTGCCAGCAGCTTATTTTCAATTTCTGGGGCCAACGGCCTGACTTTC. It translates to CASSLFSISGANGLTF.

This chain links TRBV23-1 with TRBJ2-7; D remains unclear. TRBV23-1 is noted as an ORF with a role that remains uncertain. Trimming took 5 bases from V and 4 from J, leaving 6 bases between them. This CDR3 spans 11 amino acids. The CDR3 nucleotides read TGCGCCAGCAGTACAACGTACGAGCAGTACTTC. Translating gives CASSTTYEQYF.

The chain employs TRBV11-2 and TRBJ1-1, with D hard to call. The CDR3 has 14 amino acids. Germline V gene lookup returns CDR1 SGHAT and CDR2 FQNNGV. The V and J ends lost 3 bases and 1 base respectively, with 9 bases between them. The CDR3 bases are TGTGCCAGCAGCTTTCGAGGAGAGAACACTGAAGCTTTCTTT. Translated: CASSFRGENTEAFF.

The chain is built from TRBV12-5 and TRBJ1-2; 7 nucleotides align to TRBD1. The trim removed 7 bases at V and 8 bases at J, leaving 10 bases unmatched. This CDR3 comprises 13 residues. Germline V gene data show CDR1 as LGHNT and CDR2 as FRNRAP. In nucleotides, the CDR3 is TGTGCTAGTGCATATGGGACAGTACAAGGCTACACCTTC. Its protein product is CASAYGTVQGYTF.

V is TRBV30 and J is TRBJ2-6; 10 positions agree with TRBD1. The junction had 6 bases not matched to a gene; V was cut back by 4 bases and J by 3 bases. Germline CDR1 GTSNPN, CDR2 SVGIG (reference sequence). The CDR3 runs to 16 residues. The DNA for the CDR3 is TGTGCCTGGACCCGACAGGGGGCTGGTGGGGCCAACGTCCTGACTTTC. Its protein is CAWTRQGAGGANVLTF.

The chain couples TRBV28 to TRBJ2-1, with 8 bases lining up with TRBD2. The CDR3 is 15 amino acids. Looked up from germline, CDR1 is MDHEN and CDR2 is SYDVKM. Trimming cost V 1 base and J 5 bases; bases outside gene matches: 4. The CDR3 sequence: CASSLSGGNHNEQFF. In DNA form, the CDR3 reads TGTGCCAGCAGTTTATCGGGAGGGAACCACAATGAGCAGTTCTTC.

V gene TRBV18 combines with J gene TRBJ2-1; TRBD1 matches at 7 bases. Germline lookup yields CDR1 KGHSH and CDR2 LQKENI. Trimming took 3 bases from V and 5 from J; bases not matched to a gene: 4. CDR3 length: 14 residues. The CDR3 DNA reads TGTGCCAGCTCACCTACCGGGACAGACAATGAGCAGTTCTTC. It codes for CASSPTGTDNEQFF.

The V call is TRBV10-1, the J call TRBJ2-4; D is possibly TRBD1 (5 bases). Germline-derived CDR1 and CDR2 are WNHNN and SYGVQD (reference sequence). The V and J ends lost 2 bases and 0 bases respectively, with 11 bases between them. The CDR3 totals 16 residues. CDR3 DNA: TGCGCCAGCAGTGAGGGGGCTGGAATAGCCAAAAACATTCAGTACTTC. Protein: CASSEGAGIAKNIQYF.

This clone has more than one count but fewer than ten. The chain links TRBV19 to TRBJ1-3; 7 nucleotides line up with TRBD1. CDR3 length: 15 residues. Germline CDR1 is LNHDA and CDR2 is SQIVND (reference sequence). V lost 7 bases, J lost 0 bases, and 6 bases stayed unmatched. Here the CDR3 reads CASTRDRYSGNTIYF. DNA of the CDR3: TGTGCCAGTACCCGGGACAGATACTCTGGAAACACCATATATTTT.